What follows describes a single T cell receptor beta chain. This receptor's antigen is unknown. Base qualities are not at hand, and no much larger clone is one base apart. Instrument used: Illumina HiSeq 2500. TCR beta libraries were prepared by quantitative 5'-RACE with molecular barcodes. The study's processing was this. A new computational method, built on a probabilistic model of VDJ rearrangement, was used to identify disease-linked TCR variants. TCRdb reprocessing: public reads trimmed at Q25 with fastp, clones called with MiXCR, in-frame beta chains kept. Entries that share a CDR3 protein sequence are merged under the most common genes and DNA. The V and J calls, along with clone size, are taken from TCRdb and not from the paper's own processing. This sample has around 300,000 distinct CDR3 sequences in its table, and under 15% of those were observed once. The top ten constitute 0.9% to 1.2% of the sample.

This entry comes from a study of CD8 T cells in ankylosing spondylitis (dated by TCRdb to 2016 to 2017). Regarding the research as a whole: The study set out to find disease-linked TCR variants by profiling T cell receptor beta repertoires in ankylosing spondylitis patients and healthy donors. In total, the full study cohort was made up of 110 or so healthy donors and 25 to 30 ankylosing spondylitis patients. Peripheral blood was sampled, and synovial fluid was additionally collected from ankylosing spondylitis patients.

From the germline V gene (reference sequence), CDR1 is GTSNPN and CDR2 is SVGIG. From V the trimming removes 4 bases and from J it removes 4 bases, while the gene matches leave 5 bases of the junction unaccounted for. The CDR3 covers 14 residues, taking in both the cysteine and the phenylalanine. The read is trimmed to its CDR3 DNA, 42 bases read in frame from base 1. Summary of the overall study and its limitations: Blood from ankylosing spondylitis patients appeared to be characterized by a TCR beta motif composed of eight or nine highly homologous amino acid variants. The disease-linked clones had a CD8+ phenotype and were found at relatively low frequencies in peripheral blood. Some TCR beta motif variants had previously been reported in synovial fluid and blood of reactive arthritis patients, which suggested common disease-initiation mechanisms. The disease-linked clones were reported to be significantly enriched in matched synovial fluid samples from ankylosing spondylitis patients.

The chain was built from TRBV30 and TRBJ1-2; TRBD1 fits 11 bases in the junction. Source material: blood, either unsorted or a sorted T cell fraction (not recorded which). This receptor was obtained from a male donor with ankylosing spondylitis or in good health (not recorded which). The nucleotide sequence is given as TGTGCCTGGACCTCGGGACAGGGGGTCTATGGCTACACCTTC. This codes for CAWTSGQGVYGYTF.